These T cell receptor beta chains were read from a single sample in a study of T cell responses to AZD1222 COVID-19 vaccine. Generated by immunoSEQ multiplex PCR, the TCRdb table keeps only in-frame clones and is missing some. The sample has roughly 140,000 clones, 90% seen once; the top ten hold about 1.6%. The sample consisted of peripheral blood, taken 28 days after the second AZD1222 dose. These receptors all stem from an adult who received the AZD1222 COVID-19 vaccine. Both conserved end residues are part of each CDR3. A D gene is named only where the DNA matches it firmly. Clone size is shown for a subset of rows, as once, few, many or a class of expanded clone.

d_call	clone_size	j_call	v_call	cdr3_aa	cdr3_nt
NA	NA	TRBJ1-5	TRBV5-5	CASSLEMVRRSNQPQHF	TGTGCCAGCAGCTTGGAAATGGTCAGGCGGAGCAATCAGCCCCAGCATTTT
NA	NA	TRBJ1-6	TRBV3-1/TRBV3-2	CASSQVGGNNSPLHF	TGTGCCAGCAGCCAAGTCGGGGGGAATAATTCACCCCTCCACTTT
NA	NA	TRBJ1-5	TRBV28	CASRVQSVSNQPQHF	TGTGCCAGCAGGGTACAGTCCGTGAGCAATCAGCCCCAGCATTTT
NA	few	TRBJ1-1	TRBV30	CAWKNRLNTEAFF	TGTGCCTGGAAAAACAGGCTGAACACTGAAGCTTTCTTT
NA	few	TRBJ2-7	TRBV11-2	CASSLRDISYEQYF	TGTGCCAGCAGCTTGCGGGACATCTCCTACGAGCAGTACTTC
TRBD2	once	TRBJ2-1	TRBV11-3	CASTSSGGFNEQFF	TGTGCCAGCACCTCTAGCGGGGGATTTAATGAGCAGTTCTTC
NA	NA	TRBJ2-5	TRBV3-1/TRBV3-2	CASSPPLYQETQYF	TGTGCCAGCAGCCCCCCCTTGTACCAAGAGACCCAGTACTTC
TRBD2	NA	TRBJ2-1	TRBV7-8	CASDKRGYNEQFF	TGTGCCAGCGACAAGCGGGGCTACAATGAGCAGTTCTTC
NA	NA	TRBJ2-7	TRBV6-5	CASSYSTALSSYEQYF	TGTGCCAGCAGTTACTCGACAGCCCTGAGCTCCTACGAGCAGTACTTC
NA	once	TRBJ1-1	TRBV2	CASSRQSINTEAFF	TGTGCCAGCAGTCGACAGAGCATCAACACTGAAGCTTTCTTT
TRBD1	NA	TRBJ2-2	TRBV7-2	CASSLRQGSTGELFF	TGTGCCAGCAGCTTACGACAGGGTAGCACCGGGGAGCTGTTTTTT
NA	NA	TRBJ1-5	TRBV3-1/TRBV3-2	CASSQDSWQPQHF	TGTGCCAGCAGCCAAGATTCGTGGCAGCCCCAGCATTTT
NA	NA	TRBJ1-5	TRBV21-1	CASSKGRYSNQPQHF	TGTGCCAGCAGCAAAGGCAGATATAGCAATCAGCCCCAGCATTTT
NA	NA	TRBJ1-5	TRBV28	CASSLYRAGNQPQHF	TGTGCCAGCAGCTTGTACAGGGCAGGCAATCAGCCCCAGCATTTT
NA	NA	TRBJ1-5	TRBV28	CASNHNLRDGDSNQPQHF	TGTGCCAGCAACCACAACTTAAGGGACGGAGATAGCAATCAGCCCCAGCATTTT
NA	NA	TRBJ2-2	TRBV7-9	CASSLAQGDTGELFF	TGTGCCAGCAGCTTAGCACAGGGCGACACCGGGGAGCTGTTTTTT
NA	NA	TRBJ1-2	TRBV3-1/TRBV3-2	CASSQDHPGVKNYGYTF	TGTGCCAGCAGCCAAGATCATCCGGGCGTTAAGAACTATGGCTACACCTTC
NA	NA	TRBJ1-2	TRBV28	CASSLGSGRGGYTF	TGTGCCAGCAGTTTAGGATCAGGGCGTGGTGGCTACACCTTC
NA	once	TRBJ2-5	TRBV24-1	CATSVKPRGNAQETQYF	TGTGCCACCAGTGTGAAGCCCCGGGGAAATGCTCAAGAGACCCAGTACTTC
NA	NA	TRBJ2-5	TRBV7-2	CASSSTGPGETQYF	TGTGCCAGCAGCTCCACAGGGCCGGGAGAGACCCAGTACTTC
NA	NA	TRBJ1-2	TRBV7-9	CASSPGGGGYGYTF	TGTGCCAGCAGCCCGGGCGGGGGAGGCTATGGCTACACCTTC
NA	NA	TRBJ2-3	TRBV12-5	CASGRTPHTDTQYF	TGTGCTAGTGGGAGGACCCCTCACACAGATACGCAGTATTTT
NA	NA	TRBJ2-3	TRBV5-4	CASHSDYTDTQYF	TGTGCCAGTCATTCCGATTACACAGATACGCAGTATTTT
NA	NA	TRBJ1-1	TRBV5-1	CASSFSGGHTEAFF	TGCGCCAGCAGCTTTTCGGGGGGACACACTGAAGCTTTCTTT
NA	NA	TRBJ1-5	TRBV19	CASSGDGYSNQPQHF	TGTGCCAGTAGTGGTGACGGCTATAGCAATCAGCCCCAGCATTTT
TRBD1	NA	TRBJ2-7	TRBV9	CASSVGGTGVNEQYF	TGTGCCAGCAGCGTAGGAGGGACAGGGGTTAACGAGCAGTACTTC
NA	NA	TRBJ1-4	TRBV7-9	CASSWGPANEKLFF	TGTGCCAGCAGTTGGGGGCCTGCGAATGAAAAACTGTTTTTT
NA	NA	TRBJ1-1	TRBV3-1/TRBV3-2	CASSPRGDTEAFF	TGTGCCAGCAGCCCCCGAGGGGACACTGAAGCTTTCTTT
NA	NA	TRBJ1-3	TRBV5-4	CASSLWSGNTIYF	TGTGCCAGCAGCTTGTGGTCAGGAAACACCATATATTTT
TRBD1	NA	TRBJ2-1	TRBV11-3	CASSPGTGSYNEQFF	TGTGCCAGCAGCCCAGGGACAGGGAGCTACAATGAGCAGTTCTTC
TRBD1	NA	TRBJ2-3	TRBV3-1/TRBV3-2	CASSRGGTGGDTQYF	TGTGCCAGCAGCAGGGGGGGGACAGGGGGCGATACGCAGTATTTT
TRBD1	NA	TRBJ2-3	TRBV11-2	CASSLVGGQADTQYF	TGTGCCAGCAGCTTAGTAGGGGGACAGGCAGATACGCAGTATTTT
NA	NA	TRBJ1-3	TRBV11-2	CASSLSSGQSYRGNTIYF	TGTGCCAGCAGCTTATCGTCGGGGCAGTCATATCGTGGAAACACCATATATTTT
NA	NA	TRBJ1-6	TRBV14	CASSQDGQWYSPLHF	TGTGCCAGCAGCCAAGATGGACAGTGGTATTCACCCCTCCACTTT
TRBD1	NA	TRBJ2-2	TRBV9	CASSVNPRDRNTGELFF	TGTGCCAGCAGCGTTAACCCCCGGGACAGGAACACCGGGGAGCTGTTTTTT
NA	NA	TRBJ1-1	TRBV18	CASSDNLGARTEAFF	TGTGCCAGCTCCGACAACTTAGGGGCTAGGACTGAAGCTTTCTTT
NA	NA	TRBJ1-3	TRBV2	CASTISPGGATGNTIYF	TGTGCCAGCACCATTTCCCCTGGAGGGGCAACTGGAAACACCATATATTTT